This TCR beta chain was recovered during a study of beta chain features in type 1 diabetes. Overall study findings and caveats: A pattern of fewer insertions and more deletions at VDJ junctions was seen in type 1 diabetes patients.

Sequenced material consisted of expressed TCRB transcripts (all of the isolated RNA was reverse transcribed). Clones were sequenced by immunoSEQ multiplex PCR, and TCRdb holds only the in-frame ones, with some missing. There are a few hundred thousand clones in the sample; around an eighth occur only once, and under 0.02% lies in the top ten. A sort by CD45RO/CCR7/CD25/CD127/CD95/CD27 yielded CD4+ naive, central memory, regulatory and stem cell-like memory cells. In its sample, this clone was seen a few times. Its antigen remains unidentified. The source is a man in his late teens or twenties in good health. Specimen: naive CD4+ T cells from blood.

The CDR3 nucleotides are TGTGCCACCGTGACTAGCGGGAGAGATGAGCAGTTCTTC. Translating it yields CATVTSGRDEQFF. The chain has TRBV10-3 and TRBJ2-1; 12 bases line up with TRBD2. J was trimmed by 8 bases and V by 10 bases; bases with no gene match: 6. The V gene's germline CDR1 is ENHRY and CDR2 SYGVKD. The CDR3 extends over 13 amino acids.